One and the same sample provided the 12 T cell receptor beta chains below, sequenced in a study of CD8+CD57+ T cells in acquired aplastic anemia. Patients sequenced had flow cytometry evidence of CD8+CD57+ cell expansion. Genomic DNA acted as the template from which TCR beta VDJ combination and CDR3 sequence profiling were carried out. One entry per CDR3 protein results from TCRdb running MiXCR on the reads. This table has around 150,000 distinct CDR3 sequences, 45% to 55% appearing once. The material sequenced was sorted CD4+, CD8+, or CD8+CD57+ T cells (not recorded which) from PBMCs. These receptors originate from a human donor with aplastic anemia.

This clonotype was recorded only once. The rearrangement joins TRBV11-1 to TRBJ2-1, with D possibly TRBD1 on 6 matching bases. Trimming took 6 bases from V and 0 from J, leaving 15 bases between them. CDR1 and CDR2 (germline): SGHAT, FQDESV (reference sequence). CDR3 length equals 16 residues. The CDR3 nucleotides are TGTGCCAGCAGTTATACCAGGGGTAGCTCCTACAATGAGCAGTTCTTC. Protein sequence: CASSYTRGSSYNEQFF.

The rearrangement uses TRBV20-1 and TRBJ1-1, with 7 bases identical to TRBD1. CDR3 size: 11 residues. V shed 7 bases, J shed 2 bases, and the junction held 1 base outside the gene matches. Per germline, CDR1 DFQATT and CDR2 SNEGSKA (reference sequence). Here the CDR3 reads CSGQGNTEAFF. The CDR3, as DNA: TGCAGTGGACAGGGAAACACTGAAGCTTTCTTT.

The V and J genes are TRBV27 and TRBJ1-3, with 7 bases fitting TRBD1. The CDR3 covers 14 residues. V was clipped by 5 bases and J by 0 bases; unmatched bases: 1. The germline CDR1 and CDR2 sequences are MNHEY and SMNVEV (reference sequence). The CDR3 sequence: CASSRDSSGNTIYF. The DNA for the CDR3 is TGTGCCAGCAGTCGGGACAGCTCTGGAAACACCATATATTTT.

As concerns this clonotype: Possible read error: a much larger clone is one base away. This chain uses TRBV13 with TRBJ2-7, with D possibly being TRBD2 (5 bases). Germline V lookup: CDR1 PRHDT, CDR2 FYEKMQ (reference sequence). This CDR3 has 14 residues. CDR3 in DNA: TGTGCCAACAGCCCAGCCAGCGGAGTCTACGAGCAGTACTTC. Translation: CANSPASGVYEQYF.

This clonotype was seen only a few times. The V and J genes are TRBV6-1 and TRBJ2-2; no definite D call. The CDR3 is 13 residues long. Germline V gene lookup returns CDR1 MNHNS and CDR2 SASEGT. The V end was cut by 0 bases, the J end by 4 bases, with 3 bases between. The CDR3 sequence is CASSEAPTGELFF. CDR3 nucleotide sequence: TGTGCCAGCAGTGAAGCTCCCACCGGGGAGCTGTTTTTT.

This clonotype was picked up many times. The rearrangement joins TRBV5-1 to TRBJ2-7; D unresolved. Trimming left V 7 bases short and J 2 bases short, with 25 bases between. Per germline, CDR1 SGHRS and CDR2 YFSETQ. This CDR3 is built from 17 residues. The CDR3 DNA sequence: TGCGCCAGCGGACCCAGGAGTAATGGGATGGGGACCTACGAGCAGTACTTC. It is translated as CASGPRSNGMGTYEQYF.

The chain is built from TRBV5-1 and TRBJ2-3, with a weak D call TRBD2 (7 bases). This CDR3 is 15 amino acids long. Germline CDR1 reads SGHRS; CDR2 reads YFSETQ. Between the trimmed V and J ends, which lost 1 base and 5 bases, there was a span of 14 bases. The CDR3 sequence is CASSLRGLAEDTQYF. The DNA of the CDR3 is TGCGCCAGCAGCTTGCGGGGGCTAGCGGAAGATACGCAGTATTTT.

Only a few counts were recorded for this clonotype. The chain joins TRBV2 to TRBJ2-1; D may be TRBD2 (5 bases). Germline assignment: CDR1 SNHLY and CDR2 FYNNEI. Trimming stripped 3 bases from V and 8 bases from J, with 17 bases between. There are 15 residues in the CDR3. CDR3 in DNA: TGTGCCAGCAGTGAGCGAAAAGCGGTGATAGATGAGCAGTTCTTC. Translated: CASSERKAVIDEQFF.

There are many counts of this clonotype. The chain employs TRBV7-2 and TRBJ1-2; D uncertain. Germline assignment: CDR1 SGHTA and CDR2 FQGNSA. Trimming left V 3 bases short and J 0 bases short, with 5 bases between. The length of the CDR3 is 13 residues. As DNA, the CDR3 is TGTGCCAGCAGCTTCATGGCTAACTATGGCTACACCTTC. Amino acid sequence: CASSFMANYGYTF.

This chain links TRBV20-1 with TRBJ2-7; 16 nucleotides align to TRBD2. Per the germline V gene, CDR1 is DFQATT and CDR2 is SNEGSKA (reference sequence). Trimming at V came to 5 bases and at J to 7 bases, leaving 8 bases not matched to a gene. The CDR3 has 15 residues. The CDR3: CSAEKGTSGRGEQYF. CDR3 bases: TGCAGTGCTGAAAAGGGGACTAGCGGGAGGGGTGAGCAGTACTTC.

This clonotype was found many times. This chain connects TRBV19 to TRBJ2-2, with 8 nucleotides matching TRBD2. Per the germline V gene, CDR1 is LNHDA and CDR2 is SQIVND (reference sequence). The V and J ends lost 6 bases and 3 bases, in that order; junction bases with no gene match: 18. CDR3 length: 19 residues. CDR3 amino acids: CASRGWGIEPGGDTGELFF. The CDR3 DNA reads as TGTGCCAGTAGGGGGTGGGGGATAGAACCGGGAGGGGACACCGGGGAGCTGTTTTTT.

This clonotype was observed a single time. The genes are TRBV19 and TRBJ1-1; D not resolved. The CDR3 is 12 amino acids. Germline assignment: CDR1 LNHDA and CDR2 SQIVND (reference sequence). The V gene lost 7 bases and the J gene lost 2 bases, with 8 bases spanning the gap. CDR3 in amino acids: CASKDQNTEAFF. The DNA of the CDR3 is TGTGCCAGTAAGGACCAAAACACTGAAGCTTTCTTT.